Below, 29 T cell receptor beta chains from the same sample are listed, as sequenced in a study of blood T cell repertoires in COVID-19. Some clones are missing from TCRdb's copy, which holds only in-frame ones; the method was immunoSEQ multiplex PCR. This sample has approximately 480,000 clones, with approximately 86% found just once. Source material: PBMCs or T cells enriched from blood (not recorded which). The receptors derive from a woman younger than 35 who had recovered from COVID-19.

The chain uses TRBV5-1 and TRBJ2-1; the match to TRBD2 covers 11 bases. V shed 2 bases and J 6 bases; nucleotides not matched to a gene: 10. Germline V gene lookup returns CDR1 SGHRS and CDR2 YFSETQ. The CDR3 has 17 residues. This chain's CDR3 is CASSFGLAGEAGNEQFF. The CDR3, as DNA: TGCGCCAGCAGCTTTGGACTAGCGGGCGAGGCGGGCAATGAGCAGTTCTTC.

The chain couples TRBV12-3 or TRBV12-4 to TRBJ2-5; D gene ambiguous. The V and J ends lost 4 bases and 5 bases respectively, with 8 bases between them. The CDR3 is 12 residues long. The CDR3 is CASSYHAETQYF. The DNA for the CDR3 is TGTGCCAGCAGTTACCACGCGGAGACCCAGTACTTC.

V usage is TRBV6-4 and J usage is TRBJ1-2; 8 bases are shared with TRBD1. V trimming: 0 bases; J trimming: 2 bases; junction bases outside the gene matches: 5. The CDR3 is made up of 16 amino acids. From germline, CDR1 is MRHNA and CDR2 SNTAGT. CDR3 sequence (DNA): TGTGCCAGCAGTGACTCGGGGACAGGATCCAACTATGGCTACACCTTC. Translated: CASSDSGTGSNYGYTF.

This chain uses TRBV3-1 (or the pseudogene TRBV3-2) with TRBJ1-5; possible D gene TRBD1, 6 bases. V lost 5 bases and J lost 4, with 12 bases in between. Germline values: CDR1 LGHDT, CDR2 YNNKEL (reference sequence). The CDR3 spans 14 residues. The CDR3 sequence: CASSWRTANQPQHF. The CDR3, as DNA: TGTGCCAGCAGCTGGAGGACAGCGAATCAGCCCCAGCATTTT.

The V gene is TRBV15, the J gene TRBJ1-3; 8 positions agree with TRBD1. This CDR3 contains 15 residues. V was clipped by 5 bases and J by 1 base; unmatched bases: 4. The V gene's germline CDR1 is LNHNV and CDR2 YYDKDF (reference sequence). The CDR3 nucleotides read TGTGCCACCAGCTCGGGACAGGCGTCTGGAAACACCATATATTTT. Translated: CATSSGQASGNTIYF.

The chain links TRBV2 to TRBJ2-2; 9 nucleotides line up with TRBD1. The CDR3 length is 16 residues. Trimming at V came to 0 bases and at J to 2 bases, leaving 1 base not matched to a gene. Germline V gene sequence: CDR1 SNHLY, CDR2 FYNNEI. CDR3 sequence: CASSEAGQGNTGELFF. The DNA for the CDR3 is TGTGCCAGCAGTGAAGCGGGACAGGGCAACACCGGGGAGCTGTTTTTT.

This clone was seen just once. The chain uses TRBV30 and TRBJ1-2, with TRBD1 as a possible D gene (6 bases). V gave up 1 base and J gave up 7 bases, with 13 bases separating them. CDR1 and CDR2 (germline): GTSNPN, SVGIG (reference sequence). The CDR3 extends over 13 amino acids. The CDR3 here is CAWSAYRVSGYTF. CDR3 bases: TGTGCCTGGAGTGCGTACAGGGTTAGTGGCTACACCTTC.

The chain recombines TRBV7-9 with TRBJ2-2; the D gene is possibly TRBD2 (5 bases). The CDR3 is 12 amino acids. Germline V gives CDR1 SEHNR, CDR2 FQNEAQ (reference sequence). V was trimmed by 3 bases and J by 11 bases, leaving 10 bases between them. DNA of the CDR3: TGTGCCAGCAGCTTCTTGTCGGGAGAGCTGTTTTTT. As protein: CASSFLSGELFF.

The rearrangement links TRBV7-2 to TRBJ1-6, with D possibly matching TRBD1 (6 bases). This CDR3 spans 14 amino acids. CDR1 is SGHTA, CDR2 FQGNSA, per germline. The V gene lost 5 bases and the J gene lost 9 bases, with 14 bases spanning the gap. This CDR3 reads CASSTPTGTSPLHF. CDR3 sequence (DNA): TGTGCCAGCAGCACTCCGACAGGAACTTCACCCCTCCACTTT.

The gene calls are TRBV19 and TRBJ1-1, with a weak D call TRBD1 (5 bases). The CDR3 sequence is 12 residues long. V dropped 8 bases and J dropped 7 bases, with 14 bases sitting between them. Germline loops: CDR1 LNHDA, CDR2 SQIVND (reference sequence). The CDR3 spells CASSTDLYEAFF. For the CDR3, the DNA is TGTGCCAGTTCGACAGATTTATATGAAGCTTTCTTT. Using reference TRBV19 and TRBJ1-1 for the parts outside the CDR3, the full variable domain is DGGITQSPKYLFRKEGQNVTLSCEQNLNHDAMYWYRQDPGQGLRLIYYSQIVNDFQKGDIAEGYSVSREKKESFPLTVTSAQKNPTAFYLCASSTDLYEAFFGQGTRLTVV.

The chain uses TRBV6-5 and TRBJ1-2; possible D gene TRBD1, 6 bases. The germline V gene encodes CDR1 MNHEY and CDR2 SVGAGI. V was clipped by 6 bases and J by 4 bases, with 18 bases between them. This CDR3 has 15 residues. The CDR3 DNA follows: TGTGCCAGCAGGCCAGGGGCCAACCTCCTCTATGGCTACACCTTC. It codes for CASRPGANLLYGYTF.

The chain couples TRBV19 to TRBJ1-6; 7 bases fit TRBD1. Germline loops: CDR1 LNHDA, CDR2 SQIVND (reference sequence). Trimming took 7 bases from V and 7 from J; bases not matched to a gene: 7. CDR3 size: 14 residues. Written as DNA, the CDR3 is TGTGCCAGTACCCAGGGACAGTTAAATTCACCCCTCCACTTT. This sequence encodes CASTQGQLNSPLHF. Variable domain in full (rest from reference TRBV19 and TRBJ1-6): DGGITQSPKYLFRKEGQNVTLSCEQNLNHDAMYWYRQDPGQGLRLIYYSQIVNDFQKGDIAEGYSVSREKKESFPLTVTSAQKNPTAFYLCASTQGQLNSPLHFGNGTRLTVT.

J is TRBJ2-7 and V is TRBV10-1; weak D call: TRBD2 (6 bases). CDR1 is WNHNN, CDR2 SYGVQD, per germline (reference sequence). This CDR3 is built from 14 residues. V dropped 10 bases and J dropped 1 base, with 17 bases sitting between them. In DNA, the CDR3 is TGCGCCACCTCGAAGGTGGCGGGGTCCTACGAGCAGTACTTC. Protein sequence: CATSKVAGSYEQYF.

Only one count was recorded for this clone. The chain employs TRBV6-5 and TRBJ2-7, with TRBD1 matching 8 bases. The CDR3 has 15 residues. J gave up 3 bases and V 6 bases, and 10 bases lay outside the gene matches. CDR1 is MNHEY and CDR2 is SVGAGI in the germline V gene. The CDR3 DNA reads as TGTGCCAGCAGAGGAGGACAGGGTGAATTCTACGAGCAGTACTTC. It yields the protein CASRGGQGEFYEQYF.

The chain uses TRBV2 and TRBJ1-5; D unclear. The CDR3 is 13 amino acids. Looked up from germline, CDR1 is SNHLY and CDR2 is FYNNEI. Trimming removed 8 bases at V and 7 bases at J, with 15 bases between. This chain's CDR3 is CASLENPEQPQHF. The CDR3 nucleotides read TGTGCCAGCCTAGAAAATCCGGAACAGCCCCAGCATTTT.

This clone appeared a single time. The V call is TRBV7-9, the J call TRBJ2-3; 9 positions agree with TRBD1. This CDR3 contains 17 residues. Germline V lookup: CDR1 SEHNR, CDR2 FQNEAQ (reference sequence). J lost 3 bases, V lost 2 bases, and 9 bases had no gene match. CDR3 in DNA: TGTGCCAGCAGCTTATGGGAGGGGACAGGGATTACAGATACGCAGTATTTT. This gives the protein CASSLWEGTGITDTQYF.

This chain connects TRBV7-2 to TRBJ2-7, with 7 nucleotides matching TRBD1. The CDR3 has 13 amino acids. Germline trimming cut 3 bases from V and 5 bases from J; bases unmatched to any gene: 4. The germline V gene has CDR1 SGHTA and CDR2 FQGNSA. CDR3 DNA sequence: TGTGCCAGCAGCTTTCTACAGGGGAACGAGCAGTACTTC. Translation gives CASSFLQGNEQYF.

This rearrangement joins TRBV3-1 (or the pseudogene TRBV3-2) to TRBJ2-3; TRBD2 matches at 8 bases. The length of the CDR3 is 15 residues. The V gene's germline CDR1 is LGHDT and CDR2 YNNKEL (reference sequence). V shed 8 bases and J 2 bases; nucleotides not matched to a gene: 9. CDR3 sequence reads: CASSAASGFTDTQYF. As DNA, the CDR3 is TGTGCCAGCTCCGCGGCTAGCGGGTTCACAGATACGCAGTATTTT.

This chain's CDR3 is CASSFQGSNTGELFF. The CDR3 bases are TGCGCCAGCAGCTTCCAGGGGTCAAACACCGGGGAGCTGTTTTTT. The chain has TRBV5-1 and TRBJ2-2; weak D call: TRBD1 (6 bases). This CDR3 has 15 amino acids. Trimming cost V 2 bases and J 2 bases, with 10 bases left between them. The germline V gene encodes CDR1 SGHRS and CDR2 YFSETQ.

The genes are TRBV28 and TRBJ1-1, with TRBD1 matching 7 bases. Germline V CDR1 and CDR2: MDHEN, SYDVKM. This CDR3 has 17 amino acids. The V segment lost 5 bases and the J segment 1 base; nucleotides outside the gene matches: 13. CDR3 coding DNA: TGTGCCAGCAGTCCTCACCCTACGGGACAGCAGAACACTGAAGCTTTCTTT. Translation gives CASSPHPTGQQNTEAFF.

The V call is TRBV5-1, the J call TRBJ1-1; 9 bases agree with TRBD1. The CDR3 runs 14 residues. V dropped 4 bases and J dropped 4; count of bases not matched to a gene: 5. Germline CDR1 reads SGHRS; CDR2 reads YFSETQ. CDR3 sequence: CASSLTGGGTEAFF. Written as DNA, the CDR3 is TGCGCCAGCAGCCTTACAGGGGGCGGCACTGAAGCTTTCTTT.

The V and J genes are TRBV6-8 and TRBJ2-1; 9 nucleotides align to TRBD2. The junction had 3 bases not matched to a gene; V was cut back by 5 bases and J by 4 bases. Germline CDR1 is MNHGY and CDR2 is SAAAGT. This CDR3 is built from 14 residues. The DNA of the CDR3 is TGTGCCAGCAGTCCTAGCGGGGTTTACAATGAGCAGTTCTTC. Protein: CASSPSGVYNEQFF.

The chain joins TRBV5-1 to TRBJ2-7, with a possible D match to TRBD2 (6 bases). The V and J ends lost 4 bases and 2 bases respectively, with 16 bases between them. CDR1 is SGHRS and CDR2 is YFSETQ in the germline V gene. The CDR3 is 15 residues long. The CDR3 DNA is TGCGCCAGCAGCCCTGGAGGCGGGACGACCTACGAGCAGTACTTC. As protein: CASSPGGGTTYEQYF.

The rearrangement joins TRBV29-1 to TRBJ1-2; tentatively, D is TRBD1 (5 bases). V was trimmed by 4 bases and J by 5 bases, leaving 14 bases between them. The CDR3 loop spans 13 amino acids. In germline, CDR1 is SQVTM, CDR2 ANQGSEA. CDR3: CSVGPRGGYGYTF. CDR3 DNA sequence: TGCAGCGTTGGACCCCGGGGGGGGTATGGCTACACCTTC. Filled out from reference TRBV29-1 and TRBJ1-2, the complete variable domain reads SAVISQKPSRDICQRGTSLTIQCQVDSQVTMMFWYRQQPGQSLTLIATANQGSEATYESGFVIDKFPISRPNLTFSTLTVSNMSPEDSSIYLCSVGPRGGYGYTFGSGTRLTVV.

The rearrangement joins TRBV4-1 to TRBJ1-1; tentatively, D is TRBD1 (5 bases). This CDR3 contains 17 residues. The V end lost 1 base, the J end lost 1 base, and 16 bases lay between the germline ends. Per germline, CDR1 MGHRA and CDR2 YSYEKL. The CDR3 DNA is TGCGCCAGCAGCCAAGCCCCCGGGGGGGTTGCGAACACTGAAGCTTTCTTT. Amino acids: CASSQAPGGVANTEAFF.

The chain employs TRBV5-4 and TRBJ2-3, with 9 bases matching TRBD1. The V gene end was trimmed by 3 bases and the J gene end by 5 bases; junction bases not matched to a gene: 7. Germline assignment: CDR1 SGHNT and CDR2 YYREEE (reference sequence). The CDR3 is 15 amino acids. The CDR3 region has the DNA TGTGCCAGCAGCTCCCGGGACAGGGAGGAAGATACGCAGTATTTT. It yields the protein CASSSRDREEDTQYF.

The V gene is TRBV5-1, the J gene TRBJ1-1; a weak D match, TRBD1 (5 bases). The germline V gene encodes CDR1 SGHRS and CDR2 YFSETQ. V dropped 5 bases and J dropped 5 bases, with 19 bases sitting between them. This CDR3 comprises 15 residues. CDR3 in DNA: TGCGCCAGCAGTTCCGGGGGGATCCGAGGGACTGAAGCTTTCTTT. Translating it yields CASSSGGIRGTEAFF.

The chain recombines TRBV7-9 with TRBJ2-7; 7 nucleotides agree with TRBD2. There are 13 residues in the CDR3. CDR1 and CDR2 (germline): SEHNR, FQNEAQ (reference sequence). J lost 1 base, V lost 5 bases, and 2 bases had no gene match. In nucleotides, the CDR3 is TGTGCCAGCAGCCGGGACTATTCCTACGAGCAGTACTTC. This gives the protein CASSRDYSYEQYF.

The V and J genes are TRBV9 and TRBJ2-3; TRBD1 is a possible D gene (7 bases). Germline CDR1 SGDLS, CDR2 YYNGEE. Trimming took 3 bases from V and 2 from J, leaving 13 bases between them. The CDR3 extends over 15 amino acids. DNA of the CDR3: TGTGCCAGCAGCGGCAACAGGGGACTCACAGATACGCAGTATTTT. This translates into CASSGNRGLTDTQYF.